The 2 T cell receptor beta chains listed next were all sequenced from one sample in a study of technical replicates of blood from a few donors. Sequencing used immunoSEQ multiplex PCR; TCRdb keeps in-frame clones, though not all of them. The repertoire holds tens of thousands of clones, with roughly 90% as singletons. Material: PBMCs. These receptor sequences come from a human donor in good health. Some clones in this sample may be carry-over from other donors' samples.

The V call is TRBV6-5, the J call TRBJ2-5; 9 bases match TRBD2. Trimming removed 6 bases from V and 4 bases from J; junction bases left unmatched: 9. This CDR3 is 15 amino acids long. In germline, CDR1 is MNHEY, CDR2 SVGAGI. The CDR3 loop is CASSPRRGGTETQYF. The CDR3 DNA is TGTGCCAGCAGCCCCAGGCGGGGGGGCACAGAGACCCAGTACTTC.

The gene calls are TRBV2 and TRBJ2-7, with D uncertain. Between the trimmed V and J ends, which lost 2 bases and 7 bases, there was a span of 9 bases. The germline CDR1 and CDR2 sequences are SNHLY and FYNNEI. CDR3 size: 12 residues. The CDR3 sequence is CASSESTSEQYF. In DNA, the CDR3 is TGTGCCAGCAGTGAATCGACATCGGAGCAGTACTTC.